The subject of this entry is one T cell receptor beta chain. Assay: immunoSEQ multiplex PCR; the TCRdb copy retains only in-frame clones and omits some. The sample has around 1.9 million clones; 90% to 95% are singletons. The source of the sample is a study of shared clonotypes between healthy human individuals. V gave up 7 bases and J gave up 8 bases; unmatched junction bases: 16. Germline assignment: CDR1 SGHVS and CDR2 FQNEAQ. The CDR3 has 16 amino acids. CD45RO-negative cells were positively selected for CCR7, leaving out terminally differentiated effector memory CD45RA+ cells. This clonotype was obtained from a man aged 18 to 29 in good health. Some clones in this sample may be carry-over from other donors' samples. The chain couples TRBV7-8 to TRBJ1-4; 7 nucleotides agree with TRBD1. Sequencing was performed on naive CD8+ T cells from PBMCs. The CDR3 nucleotides read TGTGCCAGCACCCTAGGGTCGGGACAGTCGCTAGAAAAACTGTTTTTT. Protein: CASTLGSGQSLEKLFF. The complete variable domain, with remaining parts taken from reference TRBV7-8 and TRBJ1-4, reads GAGVSQSPRYKVAKRGQDVALRCDPISGHVSLFWYQQALGQGPEFLTYFQNEAQLDKSGLPSDRFFAERPEGSVSTLKIQRTQQEDSAVYLCASTLGSGQSLEKLFFGSGTQLSVL.